This TCR beta chain was sequenced in a study of blood T cell repertoires in COVID-19. Study overall: T cells, B-cell-depleted T cells, or PBMCs provided the cDNA or gDNA that served as material.

There are 16 residues in the CDR3. Trimming took off 1 base at V and 2 bases at J, with 11 bases between the two ends. Germline V gives CDR1 LGHDT, CDR2 YNNKEL (reference sequence). This clone appeared once. In the original workflow: Reference gene primer amplification gave nucleated cell count estimates. Using immunoSEQ multiplex PCR, the repertoire was profiled, and TCRdb retains in-frame clones only, with some absent. V and J calls and clone size come straight from that table; D and trimming were deduced from the DNA. This sample carries 52,000 or so clones, more than 75% of them seen once, and the ten largest clones take around 28%.

Sequencing input: peripheral blood. The V and J genes are TRBV3-1 (or the pseudogene TRBV3-2) and TRBJ2-2; D is perhaps TRBD1 (5 bases). This TCR was sampled from a human donor in a cohort sampled during active COVID-19. CDR3 in DNA: TGTGCCAGCAGCCAAGCAACAGGCCCCAACACCGGGGAGCTGTTTTTT. The encoded protein is CASSQATGPNTGELFF.